Described below is a single T cell receptor beta chain sequence and its context. This clone has a handful of counts. It lacks a known antigen. Base qualities were left out, and no much larger clone turns up one base away. These data are taken from a study of shared T cell receptors in the human thymus (dated by TCRdb to the early 2020s). A note on the overall study: The study examined how the human thymus generates shared, self-reactive T-cell receptor alpha chains.

Library construction relied on the immunoSEQ multiplex PCR assay. TCRdb's version of the immuneACCESS table is confined to in-frame rearrangements and falls short of the full clone set. An unresolved V gene accounts for under half of the shortfall where checked; the remainder is of unknown origin. This sample holds hundreds of thousands of clones; around 87% were observed only once. The ten largest clones represent roughly 0.0087% of the sample. In the germline V gene (reference sequence), CDR1 corresponds to LNHNV and CDR2 to YYDKDF. The CDR3 numbers 21 residues from cysteine through phenylalanine. The only DNA kept is the CDR3, 63 bases in frame from the first base. Trimming accounts for 4 bases at V and 8 bases at J, while the number of junction bases matched to no gene is 26. This same sample was also part of a study on human thymus T cells. Drawing on the second study: In Finland, the donors were immunologically healthy infants who were having open corrective cardiac surgery for congenital heart defects. Thymus tissue was collected as surgical resects that were removed during corrective cardiac surgery. Biased V and J gene segment usage appeared to be present in both thymic and peripheral blood repertoires. Highly overlapping thymic TCR repertoires among unrelated individuals were reported in the related research. TCR alpha and beta repertoires from roughly eight infant thymus samples and a few related peripheral blood samples were characterized in the study. The infant donors were about 6 to 250 days old, and the cohort included more than five males and two females. After being mechanically released from the tissue, thymocytes were kept at -70 degrees C in pellets of about 8.5-34 million cells. A QIAsymphony instrument was used to extract genomic DNA from frozen cell pellets. The immunoSEQ multiplex PCR assay was used to amplify the TCRB and TCRAD loci from a standardized quantity of quality-controlled genomic DNA. The amplicons covered the V(D)J region and were long enough to include the CDR3 and to identify the V and J genes. The amplicons were sequenced on an Illumina platform via the commercial immunoSEQ service. Corrections for primer bias and sequencing errors followed previously described methods, while TCRAD and TCRB definitions were based on the IMGT database. immunoSEQ Analyzer 3.0 and VDJTools were used for repertoire analysis, which covered basic statistics, V/J segment usage, diversity estimates, rarefaction and pairwise overlap. Chao1, ChaoE, Efron-Thisted, Shannon and inverse Simpson indices were used to estimate diversity, which was also estimated on datasets down-sampled to the smallest sample. Repertoire overlap used strict matching of CDR3 nucleotide sequence, V gene and J gene, with Jaccard-based multidimensional scaling clustering. On average, approximately 860,000 unique TCRB clonotypes were obtained from thymus samples, compared with roughly 84,000 from blood samples.

The chain is made from TRBV15 and TRBJ2-1; the central 10 bases match TRBD2. The specimen was thymocytes. This clonotype originated in a boy under two years old with a congenital heart defect. Donor details come from another sample of the same person, matched by shared clones. This receptor carries the CDR3 CATSTITSRDSIAGGLDEQFF. At the DNA level, the sequence is TGTGCCACCAGCACAATAACTTCACGGGACAGCATAGCGGGGGGATTGGATGAGCAGTTCTTC.